This T cell receptor (beta chain) was sequenced for a study of metastatic and nonmetastatic thyroid tumors. Study information: Where malignant and benign thyroid patients were concerned, repertoires were compared across blood and tumor or nodule tissue.

Thyroid surgery had not been preceded by any treatment in any patient. Germline V gene sequence: CDR1 SGHAT, CDR2 FQNNGV. The CDR3 is 17 residues long. The V segment lost 7 bases and the J segment 0 bases; nucleotides outside the gene matches: 10. Per the original methods: A papillary thyroid cancer distant-metastasis classifier was built from CDR3 differences across clinicopathological groups. TCRdb used MiXCR to call clones anew from the PCR reads. None of the V and J calls come from the authors' own analysis; TCRdb made them. The sample yields about 40,000 clones, approximately 13% seen once. This clonotype was sampled from a female donor with papillary thyroid cancer or a benign thyroid nodule (not recorded which). Some clones in this sample may be carry-over from other donors' samples. The source material was blood. V gene TRBV11-2 combines with J gene TRBJ1-4, with TRBD1 matching 8 bases. CDR3 nucleotide sequence: TGTGCCAGCATCTTGGTCGACAGGGGTACAACTAATGAAAAACTGTTTTTT. This sequence encodes CASILVDRGTTNEKLFF.